This is a list of T cell receptor beta chains from one sample in a study of cytomegalovirus exposure and HLA in healthy donors. The protocol was immunoSEQ multiplex PCR, while the TCRdb copy is restricted to in-frame clones and leaves out a portion. This table holds 150,000 to 200,000 clones, approximately 84% found once. The sample comprised PBMCs. The receptors were gathered from a girl aged 10-17 years in good health and CMV-seropositive. Each CDR3 is given with its conserved first and last residue. A D gene is named only where the DNA matches it firmly. Not all rows give a size; the values are once, few, many and, for expanded clones, a class.

clone_size d_call j_call v_call cdr3_nt cdr3_aa
NA TRBD2 TRBJ2-3 TRBV5-1 TGCGCCAGCAGCTTGAAGACTAGCGGCACAGATACGCAGTATTTT CASSLKTSGTDTQYF
NA TRBD1 TRBJ2-2 TRBV7-3 TGTGCCAGCAGCCGCGACAGGGGGGGTACCGGGGAGCTGTTTTTT CASSRDRGGTGELFF
NA NA TRBJ2-1 TRBV5-3 TGTACCAGCAGGCATAGGTCCTACAATGAGCAGTTCTTC CTSRHRSYNEQFF
NA TRBD1 TRBJ2-7 TRBV7-9 TGTGCCAGCAGCCCACCCAGGGGGCCTGTTTACGAGCAGTACTTC CASSPPRGPVYEQYF
NA TRBD2 TRBJ2-3 TRBV7-9 TGTGCCAGCAGCTCCGCAGCGGGGGCCCGGGTAGATACGCAGTATTTT CASSSAAGARVDTQYF
NA NA TRBJ1-1 TRBV14 TGTGCCAGCAGCCCCCTACAGGGACCGAACACTGAAGCTTTCTTT CASSPLQGPNTEAFF
NA NA TRBJ1-2 TRBV7-9 TGTGCCAGCAGCTTAGCGGGGGGATACTATGGCTACACCTTC CASSLAGGYYGYTF
NA NA TRBJ1-2 TRBV7-9 TGTGCCAGCAGCTTATCCAGGGTGGACTATGGCTACACCTTC CASSLSRVDYGYTF
NA TRBD1 TRBJ1-1 TRBV4-1 TGCGCCAGCAGCCAAGAGACAGGGTACACTGAAGCTTTCTTT CASSQETGYTEAFF
once TRBD1 TRBJ1-1 TRBV19 TGTGCCAGTAGTAGGGGAACACAGGGGTTGGGAACTGAAGCTTTCTTT CASSRGTQGLGTEAFF
NA TRBD1 TRBJ2-1 TRBV12-5 TGTGCTAGTGGTTTAAGGCGGTCTGGACAGGGAAACTACAATGAGCAGTTCTTC CASGLRRSGQGNYNEQFF
NA NA TRBJ1-1 TRBV6-5 TGTGCCAGCAGTTTGGGAGACACTGAAGCTTTCTTT CASSLGDTEAFF
NA NA TRBJ1-3 TRBV9 TGTGCCAGCAGCGTAGCAGGGGCTTCAGGAAACACCATATATTTT CASSVAGASGNTIYF
NA TRBD1 TRBJ1-1 TRBV5-1 TGCGCCAGCAGACCGACAGGGGAACATAAAGGTGAAGCTTTCTTT CASRPTGEHKGEAFF
NA TRBD2 TRBJ2-1 TRBV10-1 TGCGCCAGCAGTGAGACCCGGGGGGGCCTAAATGAGCAGTTCTTC CASSETRGGLNEQFF
NA NA TRBJ2-2 TRBV9 TGTGCCAGCAGCCCCGGGGTGAACACCGGGGAGCTGTTTTTT CASSPGVNTGELFF
NA NA TRBJ2-5 TRBV2 TGTGCCAGCAGATTCTCTCAAGAGACCCAGTACTTC CASRFSQETQYF
NA TRBD2 TRBJ2-3 TRBV10-3 TGTGCCATCAGGAAGGCTAGCGGATACACAGATACGCAGTATTTT CAIRKASGYTDTQYF
NA NA TRBJ2-7 TRBV6-5 TGTGCCAGCAGTCCTCACGGGGTTAACTACGAGCAGTACTTC CASSPHGVNYEQYF
NA TRBD1 TRBJ1-2 TRBV5-1 TGCGCCAGCAGCTCGACAGGGGATAACTATGGCTACACCTTC CASSSTGDNYGYTF
NA NA TRBJ2-1 TRBV6-5 TGTGCCAGCAGTTCAGGGGTGCGCAATGAGCAGTTCTTC CASSSGVRNEQFF
once NA TRBJ2-1 TRBV5-1 TGCGCCAGCAGCTTAAAAGGGGTTGAAAATGAGCAGTTCTTC CASSLKGVENEQFF
few NA TRBJ1-1 TRBV5-6 TGTGCCAGCAGTGAAATGAAGGGGGACCCGATCACTGAAGCTTTCTTT CASSEMKGDPITEAFF
NA NA TRBJ1-1 TRBV6-1 TGTGCCAGCAGTGAAGCTGAGAGGGCGGAAGCTTTCTTT CASSEAERAEAFF
NA TRBD1 TRBJ1-2 TRBV6-1 TGTGCCAGCAGTGAAGGGCTAGGGGACAGGGGAAGACGTGGCTACACCTTC CASSEGLGDRGRRGYTF
NA NA TRBJ1-2 TRBV27 TGTGCCAGCAGCCCCACAGTTAACTATGGCTACACCTTC CASSPTVNYGYTF
few NA TRBJ1-4 TRBV6-4 TGTGCCAGCAGGGGGGGTAATGAAAAACTGTTTTTT CASRGGNEKLFF
NA NA TRBJ2-7 TRBV11-2 TGTGCCAGCAGCCCGTGGGGCTACTCCTACGAGCAGTACTTC CASSPWGYSYEQYF
few NA TRBJ2-7 TRBV2 TGTGCCAGTGACCGGGACATGGGGCCCTACGAGCAGTACTTC CASDRDMGPYEQYF
NA NA TRBJ1-2 TRBV6-6 TGTGCCAGCAGTTACGGCGGTGATAGCTACACCTTC CASSYGGDSYTF
once TRBD1 TRBJ1-1 TRBV9 TGTGCCAGCAGCATTGGGACAGGGAATGGTGGTGAAGCTTTCTTT CASSIGTGNGGEAFF
NA NA TRBJ2-1 TRBV29-1 TGCAGCGTTGTGAACAGTCGGAATGAGCAGTTCTTC CSVVNSRNEQFF
NA TRBD1 TRBJ1-2 TRBV19 TGTGCCAGTAGTATATACCAGGGACAGGACTATGGCTACACCTTC CASSIYQGQDYGYTF
NA NA TRBJ1-1 TRBV5-4 TGTGCCAGCAGCCGGATGACAGCCTCGAACACTGAAGCTTTCTTT CASSRMTASNTEAFF
NA NA TRBJ2-3 TRBV2 TGTGCCAGCATTTTTGAGGGTATCACAGATACGCAGTATTTT CASIFEGITDTQYF
NA NA TRBJ2-1 TRBV5-4 TGTGCCAGCAGCCTGACAGGATTGGACAATGAGCAGTTCTTC CASSLTGLDNEQFF
NA TRBD1 TRBJ2-3 TRBV7-9 TGTGCCAGCAGCTTTCCGGGACAGGGGATGAATACGCAGTATTTT CASSFPGQGMNTQYF
NA NA TRBJ1-1 TRBV7-3 TGTGCCAGCAGCTTAAAATCGGCTGGGCTGGGACTAAACACTGAAGCTTTCTTT CASSLKSAGLGLNTEAFF
NA NA TRBJ1-5 TRBV15 TGTGCCACCAGCGAGAGCAATCAGCCCCAGCATTTT CATSESNQPQHF
NA NA TRBJ1-3 TRBV25-1 TGTGCCAGCAGGCAGGGCTCTGGAAACACCATATATTTT CASRQGSGNTIYF
NA NA TRBJ1-1 TRBV9 TGTGCCAGCAGCGTAGCAGGGGATTTCATGAACACTGAAGCTTTCTTT CASSVAGDFMNTEAFF
NA TRBD2 TRBJ2-5 TRBV5-1 TGCGCCAGCAAGGTTCGGCCCCTCGGACTAGCGGGGGCATACCAAGAGACCCAGTACTTC CASKVRPLGLAGAYQETQYF
NA TRBD1 TRBJ1-6 TRBV10-3 TGTGCCATCAGTACCGGGACAGGCAATTCACCCCTCCACTTT CAISTGTGNSPLHF
NA TRBD1 TRBJ1-6 TRBV12-5 TGTGCTAGTGGTTTGGTACGGTCCCAGGTTCGGACAGGTTATAATTCACCCCTCCACTTT CASGLVRSQVRTGYNSPLHF
NA NA TRBJ2-3 TRBV29-1 TGCAGCGCCGCGGACTACCCTAGCACAGATACGCAGTATTTT CSAADYPSTDTQYF
NA TRBD2 TRBJ2-5 TRBV7-8 TGTGCCAGCAGCCAGAACAGCGGGATCCAAGAGACCCAGTACTTC CASSQNSGIQETQYF
once NA TRBJ2-2 TRBV14 TGTGCCAGCAGCCAAGATCCTTTGGTAGGAGAAAGGAACACCGGGGAGCTGTTTTTT CASSQDPLVGERNTGELFF
NA NA TRBJ1-1 TRBV19 TGTGCCAGTAGTATTAGAAAAGGGGTAACGTGGTCGAACACTGAAGCTTTCTTT CASSIRKGVTWSNTEAFF
NA TRBD1 TRBJ1-1 TRBV23-1 TGCGCCAGCAGTGGCCAATGCGACAGGGAAAACACTGAAGCTTTCTTT CASSGQCDRENTEAFF
few TRBD2 TRBJ2-3 TRBV20-1 TGCAGTGCTACACTAGCGGGTGCGCAGTATTTT CSATLAGAQYF
NA NA TRBJ2-1 TRBV25-1 TGTGCCAGCAGTGGAGGGGGGCAGTTCTTC CASSGGGQFF
NA NA TRBJ2-2 TRBV6-5 TGTGCCAGCAGTTACTCGGCAAGTACCGGGGAGCTGTTTTTT CASSYSASTGELFF
NA NA TRBJ1-6 TRBV27 TGTGCCAGCAGTAACTCCGGAGGAAGGGTGAGCTCCTATAATTCACCCCCCCACTTT CASSNSGGRVSSYNSPPHF
NA NA TRBJ1-1 TRBV27 TGTGCCAGCAGTTTCACGGGGACTGAAGCTTTCTTT CASSFTGTEAFF